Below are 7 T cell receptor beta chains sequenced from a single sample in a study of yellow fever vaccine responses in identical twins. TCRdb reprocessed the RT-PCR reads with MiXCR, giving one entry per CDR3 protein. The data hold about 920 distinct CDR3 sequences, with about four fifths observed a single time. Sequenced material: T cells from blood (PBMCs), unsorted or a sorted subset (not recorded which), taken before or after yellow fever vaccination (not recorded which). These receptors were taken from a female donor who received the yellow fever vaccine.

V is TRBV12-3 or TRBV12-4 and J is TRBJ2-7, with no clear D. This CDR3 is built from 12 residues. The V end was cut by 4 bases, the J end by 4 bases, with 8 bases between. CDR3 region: CASSSRPYEQYF. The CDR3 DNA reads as TGTGCCAGCAGTTCGCGTCCTTACGAGCAGTACTTC.

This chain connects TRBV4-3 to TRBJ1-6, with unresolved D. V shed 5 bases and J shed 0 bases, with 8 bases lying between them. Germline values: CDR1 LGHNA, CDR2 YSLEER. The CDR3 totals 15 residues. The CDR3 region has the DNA TGCGCCAGCAGCGAGGACGGCTCCTATAATTCACCCCTCCACTTT. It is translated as CASSEDGSYNSPLHF.

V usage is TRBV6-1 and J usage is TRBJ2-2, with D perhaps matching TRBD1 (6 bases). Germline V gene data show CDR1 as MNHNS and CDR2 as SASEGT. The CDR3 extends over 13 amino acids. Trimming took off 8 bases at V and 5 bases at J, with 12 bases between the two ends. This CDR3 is CASAGVGTGELFF. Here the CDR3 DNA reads TGTGCCAGCGCAGGGGTCGGGACCGGGGAGCTGTTTTTT.

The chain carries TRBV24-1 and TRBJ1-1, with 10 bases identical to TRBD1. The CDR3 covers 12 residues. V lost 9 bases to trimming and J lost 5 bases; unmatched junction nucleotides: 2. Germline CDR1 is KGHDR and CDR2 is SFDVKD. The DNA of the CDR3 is TGTGCCACCCGACAGGGGGCAACTGAAGCTTTCTTT. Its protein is CATRQGATEAFF.

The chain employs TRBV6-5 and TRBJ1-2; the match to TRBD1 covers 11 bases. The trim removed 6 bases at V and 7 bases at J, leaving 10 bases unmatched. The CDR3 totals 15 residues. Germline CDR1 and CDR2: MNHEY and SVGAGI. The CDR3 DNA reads TGTGCCAGCAGAAACTCCGGGACAGGGGGAGGTGGCTACACCTTC. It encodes CASRNSGTGGGGYTF.

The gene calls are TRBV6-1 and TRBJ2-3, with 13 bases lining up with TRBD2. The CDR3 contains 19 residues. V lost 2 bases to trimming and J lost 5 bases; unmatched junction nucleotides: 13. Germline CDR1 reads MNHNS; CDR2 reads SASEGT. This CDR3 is CASSERGRLAGGIGDTQYF. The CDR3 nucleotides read TGTGCCAGCAGTGAAAGGGGTCGACTAGCGGGGGGCATTGGAGATACGCAGTATTTT.

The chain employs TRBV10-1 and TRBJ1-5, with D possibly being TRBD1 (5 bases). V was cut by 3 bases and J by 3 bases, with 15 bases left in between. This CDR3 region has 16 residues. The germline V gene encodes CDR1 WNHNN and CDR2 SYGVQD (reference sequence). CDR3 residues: CASSEGLGQVNQPQHF. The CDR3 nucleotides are TGCGCCAGCAGTGAAGGTTTGGGGCAGGTCAATCAGCCCCAGCATTTT.